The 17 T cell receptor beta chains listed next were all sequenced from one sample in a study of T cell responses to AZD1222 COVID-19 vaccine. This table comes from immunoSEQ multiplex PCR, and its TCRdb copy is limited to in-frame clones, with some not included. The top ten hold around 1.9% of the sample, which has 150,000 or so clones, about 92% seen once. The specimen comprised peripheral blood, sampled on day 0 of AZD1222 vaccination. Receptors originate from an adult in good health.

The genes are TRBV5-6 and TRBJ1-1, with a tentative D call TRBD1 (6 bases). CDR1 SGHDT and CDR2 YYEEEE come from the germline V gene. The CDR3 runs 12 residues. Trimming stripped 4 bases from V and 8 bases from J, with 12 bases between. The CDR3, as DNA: TGTGCCAGCAGCGTACCCCAGGGGGAAGCTTTCTTT. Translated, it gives CASSVPQGEAFF.

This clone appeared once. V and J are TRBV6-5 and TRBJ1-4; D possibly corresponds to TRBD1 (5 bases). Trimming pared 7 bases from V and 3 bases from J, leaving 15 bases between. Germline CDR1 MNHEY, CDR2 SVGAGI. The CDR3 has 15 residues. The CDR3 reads CASTARQGPNEKLFF. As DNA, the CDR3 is TGTGCCAGCACCGCCCGGCAGGGACCTAATGAAAAACTGTTTTTT.

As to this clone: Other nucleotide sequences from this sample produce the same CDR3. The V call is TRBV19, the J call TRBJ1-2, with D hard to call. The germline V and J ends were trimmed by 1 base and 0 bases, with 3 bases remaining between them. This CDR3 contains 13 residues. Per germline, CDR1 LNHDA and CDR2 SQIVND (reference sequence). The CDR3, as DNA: TGTGCCAGTAGTATAGGTGCTAACTATGGCTACACCTTC. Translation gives CASSIGANYGYTF.

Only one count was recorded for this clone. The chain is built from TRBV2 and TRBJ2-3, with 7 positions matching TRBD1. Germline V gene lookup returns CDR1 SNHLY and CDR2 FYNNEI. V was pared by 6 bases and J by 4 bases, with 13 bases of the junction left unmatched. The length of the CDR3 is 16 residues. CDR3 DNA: TGTGCCAGCAGATTAACAGGGGCGCTGAGGGCAGATACGCAGTATTTT. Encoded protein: CASRLTGALRADTQYF.

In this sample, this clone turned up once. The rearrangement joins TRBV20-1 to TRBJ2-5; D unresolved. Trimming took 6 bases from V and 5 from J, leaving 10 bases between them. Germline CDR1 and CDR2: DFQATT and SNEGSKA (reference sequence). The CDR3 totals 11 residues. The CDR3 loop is CSAVPGETQYF. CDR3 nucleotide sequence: TGCAGTGCGGTACCGGGTGAGACCCAGTACTTC.

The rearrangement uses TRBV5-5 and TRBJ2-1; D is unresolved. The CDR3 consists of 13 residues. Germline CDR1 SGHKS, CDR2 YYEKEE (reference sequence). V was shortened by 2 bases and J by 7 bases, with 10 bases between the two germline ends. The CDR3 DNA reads TGTGCCAGCAGCTTTCGATCCTCGAATGAGCAGTTCTTC. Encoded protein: CASSFRSSNEQFF.

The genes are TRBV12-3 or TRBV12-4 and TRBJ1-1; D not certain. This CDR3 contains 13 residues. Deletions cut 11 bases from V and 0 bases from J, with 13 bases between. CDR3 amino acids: CASDRRMNTEAFF. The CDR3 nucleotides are TGTGCCTCTGATCGGAGAATGAACACTGAAGCTTTCTTT.

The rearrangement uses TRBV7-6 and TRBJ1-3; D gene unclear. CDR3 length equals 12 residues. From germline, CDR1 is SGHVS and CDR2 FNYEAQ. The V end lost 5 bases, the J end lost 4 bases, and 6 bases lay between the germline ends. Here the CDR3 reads CASSDLGNTIYF. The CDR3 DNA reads TGTGCCAGCAGCGATCTGGGAAACACCATATATTTT. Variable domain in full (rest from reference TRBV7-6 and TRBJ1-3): GAGVSQSPRYKVTKRGQDVALRCDPISGHVSLYWYRQALGQGPEFLTYFNYEAQQDKSGLPNDRFSAERPEGSISTLTIQRTEQRDSAMYRCASSDLGNTIYFGEGSWLTVV.

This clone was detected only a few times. The CDR3 DNA reads as TGTGCCAGCACCCGGACAGGCAAGGAGGATGGCTACACCTTC. Its translation is CASTRTGKEDGYTF. The gene calls are TRBV11-2 and TRBJ1-2; 7 bases map to TRBD1. This CDR3 spans 14 amino acids. The germline V gene encodes CDR1 SGHAT and CDR2 FQNNGV. The V gene end was trimmed by 7 bases and the J gene end by 6 bases; junction bases not matched to a gene: 11. The full variable domain, its missing parts supplied by reference TRBV11-2 and TRBJ1-2, is EAGVAQSPRYKIIEKRQSVAFWCNPISGHATLYWYQQILGQGPKLLIQFQNNGVVDDSQLPKDRFSAERLKGVDSTLKIQPAKLEDSAVYLCASTRTGKEDGYTFGSGTRLTVV.

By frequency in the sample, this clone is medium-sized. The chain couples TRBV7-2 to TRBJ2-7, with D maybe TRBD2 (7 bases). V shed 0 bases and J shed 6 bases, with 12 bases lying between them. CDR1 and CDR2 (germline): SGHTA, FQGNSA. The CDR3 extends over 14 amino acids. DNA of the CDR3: TGTGCCAGCAGCTTAGCGGGGGGGCCCCGCGAGCAGTACTTC. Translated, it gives CASSLAGGPREQYF.

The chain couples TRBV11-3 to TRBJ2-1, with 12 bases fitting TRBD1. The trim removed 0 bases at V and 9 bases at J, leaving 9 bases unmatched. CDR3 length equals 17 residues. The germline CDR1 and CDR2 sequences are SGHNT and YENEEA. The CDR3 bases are TGTGCCAGCAGCTTAGATCTTTGGGGACAGGGGGCACCTGAGCAGTTCTTC. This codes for CASSLDLWGQGAPEQFF. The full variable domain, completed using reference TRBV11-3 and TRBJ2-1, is EAGVVQSPRYKIIEKKQPVAFWCNPISGHNTLYWYLQNLGQGPELLIRYENEEAVDDSQLPKDRFSAERLKGVDSTLKIQPAELGDSAVYLCASSLDLWGQGAPEQFFGPGTRLTVL.

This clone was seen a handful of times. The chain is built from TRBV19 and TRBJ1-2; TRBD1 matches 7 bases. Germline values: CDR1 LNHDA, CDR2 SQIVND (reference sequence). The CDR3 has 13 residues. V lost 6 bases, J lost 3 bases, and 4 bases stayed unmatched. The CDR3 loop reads CASRDRSYYGYTF. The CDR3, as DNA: TGTGCCAGTAGGGACAGGAGTTACTATGGCTACACCTTC.

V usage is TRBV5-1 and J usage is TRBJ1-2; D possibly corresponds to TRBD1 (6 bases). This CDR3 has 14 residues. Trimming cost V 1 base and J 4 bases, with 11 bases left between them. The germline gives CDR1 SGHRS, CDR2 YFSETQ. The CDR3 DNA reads TGCGCCAGCAGCTTGTTAGGACAGCTCTATGGCTACACCTTC. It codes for CASSLLGQLYGYTF.

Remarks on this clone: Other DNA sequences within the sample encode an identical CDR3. Written as DNA, the CDR3 is TGCGCCAGCAGCTTGGGGGGGACAGGAAACTATGGCTACACCTTC. It codes for CASSLGGTGNYGYTF. V usage is TRBV5-1 and J usage is TRBJ1-2, with 8 bases matching TRBD1. The CDR3 covers 15 residues. Germline V gives CDR1 SGHRS, CDR2 YFSETQ. V shed 0 bases and J 2 bases; nucleotides not matched to a gene: 3. The full variable domain, with the rest looked up from reference TRBV5-1 and TRBJ1-2, is KAGVTQTPRYLIKTRGQQVTLSCSPISGHRSVSWYQQTPGQGLQFLFEYFSETQRNKGNFPGRFSGRQFSNSRSEMNVSTLELGDSALYLCASSLGGTGNYGYTFGSGTRLTVV.

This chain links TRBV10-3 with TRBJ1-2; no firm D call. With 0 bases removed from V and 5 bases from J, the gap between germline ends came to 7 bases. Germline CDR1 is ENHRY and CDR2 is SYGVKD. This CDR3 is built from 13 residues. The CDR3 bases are TGTGCCATCAGTGAGTCGCAGGATTATGGCTACACCTTC. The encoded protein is CAISESQDYGYTF.

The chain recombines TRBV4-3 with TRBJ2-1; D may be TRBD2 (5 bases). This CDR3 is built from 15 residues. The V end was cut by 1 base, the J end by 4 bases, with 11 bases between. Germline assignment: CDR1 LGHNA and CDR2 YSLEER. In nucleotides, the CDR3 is TGCGCCAGCAGCCAAGTTAACTCGGGATACAATGAGCAGTTCTTC. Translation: CASSQVNSGYNEQFF.

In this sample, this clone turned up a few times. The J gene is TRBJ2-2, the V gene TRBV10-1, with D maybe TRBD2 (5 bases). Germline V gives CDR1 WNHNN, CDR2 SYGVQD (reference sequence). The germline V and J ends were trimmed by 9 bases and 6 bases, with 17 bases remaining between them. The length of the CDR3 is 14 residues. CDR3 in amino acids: CASRTQAGSGELFF. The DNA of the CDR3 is TGCGCCAGTCGGACTCAAGCTGGGTCCGGGGAGCTGTTTTTT.